This T cell receptor (beta chain) comes out of a study of blood T cells in healthy people across ages. Broader study findings: Total diversity from one million sequenced T cells was likely underestimated. TCR beta diversity per million T cells fell roughly linearly with age.

This clonotype was detected ten times or more. The antigen remains undetermined. Together with a sample-barcoded 5' primer, a J-beta primer mix was included in a second PCR lasting about 7 to 11 cycles. Researchers report that a template-switch adaptor with 12 random nucleotides tagged each cDNA molecule. TCRdb processed the 5' RACE reads anew with MiXCR; each CDR3 protein has one entry. The repertoire consists of roughly 1,700,000 distinct CDR3 sequences, with roughly 27% occurring once and the leading ten covering roughly 8%. Peripheral blood from each donor was collected in a volume of 9.5 to 10 milliliters. The sample comprised blood. This receptor was obtained from a woman aged 25 to 39 in good health.

For the CDR3, the DNA is TGTGCCACCAGCAGAGATCCGGGGACAGATACGCAGTATTTT. Translating it yields CATSRDPGTDTQYF. V and J are TRBV15 and TRBJ2-3, with D possibly being TRBD2 (5 bases). This CDR3 is built from 14 residues. The V and J ends lost 0 bases and 3 bases respectively, with 7 bases between them. Germline loops: CDR1 LNHNV, CDR2 YYDKDF (reference sequence).